This TCR beta chain originates from a study of T cell responses to AZD1222 COVID-19 vaccine. Study-wide findings and caveats: A mostly white British donor set with more females was recruited, and clonal diversity was possibly underestimated. Two doses of AZD1222 preceded a rise in Spike-specific TCR breadth and depth. CD4 TCRs linked to vaccination spanned spike, dominating at 160-218 and 743-854.

This clone has only a few counts. Its antigen is not identified. Profiling relied on immunoSEQ multiplex PCR, and the TCRdb table lists in-frame clones only, not all of them. The sample consists of 200,000 or so clones, about 94% of them appearing once. Timing groups of about 4 and about 12 weeks for second doses were pooled. This receptor was obtained from an adult who received the AZD1222 COVID-19 vaccine. This specimen consisted of peripheral blood, obtained 28 days after the second AZD1222 dose.

The chain's CDR3 is CASSFPARDISTYEQYF. DNA of the CDR3: TGTGCCAGCAGCTTTCCCGCCCGGGACATTTCAACCTACGAGCAGTACTTC. This chain uses TRBV7-9 with TRBJ2-7; possibly TRBD1 for D (6 bases). The CDR3 has 17 residues. Trimming took 3 bases from V and 2 from J, leaving 20 bases between them. Germline V gives CDR1 SEHNR, CDR2 FQNEAQ (reference sequence). Full variable domain (rest looked up from reference TRBV7-9 and TRBJ2-7): DTGVSQNPRHKITKRGQNVTFRCDPISEHNRLYWYRQTLGQGPEFLTYFQNEAQLEKSRLLSDRFSAERPKGSFSTLEIQRTEQGDSAMYLCASSFPARDISTYEQYFGPGTRLTVT.